Each of the 22 T cell receptor beta chains below was sequenced from the same sample in a study of STAT3 mutations in large granular lymphocyte leukemia. The study, taken as a whole, reports: Every T-cell large granular lymphocyte leukemia patient had at least one immunodominant TCR beta clonotype.

These TCRs' antigens remain unknown. Sequencing used immunoSEQ multiplex PCR; TCRdb keeps in-frame clones, though not all of them. The sample shows about 19,000 clones, 80% to 95% of them seen only once. The source material was peripheral blood mononuclear cells. Receptors originate from a man aged 60 to 75 with T-cell large granular lymphocyte leukemia. Some clones in this sample may be carry-over from other donors' samples.

The rearrangement uses TRBV29-1 and TRBJ2-1; the D gene is possibly TRBD2 (6 bases). V lost 1 base and J lost 3, with 13 bases in between. This CDR3 region has 15 residues. CDR1 is SQVTM and CDR2 is ANQGSEA in the germline V gene. The CDR3 DNA reads TGCAGCGTTGAAGGGTTCGGCGGGATCTACAATGAGCAGTTCTTC. As protein: CSVEGFGGIYNEQFF.

This chain connects TRBV27 to TRBJ2-7; 8 bases align to TRBD2. J lost 2 bases, V lost 0 bases, and 9 bases had no gene match. This CDR3 spans 17 amino acids. Germline CDR1 and CDR2: MNHEY and SMNVEV (reference sequence). The CDR3 DNA follows: TGTGCCAGCAGTTTATCGGGTGTCGGTAGCGGGACCTACGAGCAGTACTTC. As protein: CASSLSGVGSGTYEQYF.

The V gene is TRBV5-1, the J gene TRBJ1-4, with D tentatively TRBD1 (5 bases). CDR3 length: 15 residues. Trimming shortened V by 4 bases and J by 4 bases, and 14 bases separated the two germline ends. Germline values: CDR1 SGHRS, CDR2 YFSETQ. The CDR3 DNA is TGCGCCAGCAGCCCAGGGAGGGGAGGTAATGAAAAACTGTTTTTT. Its protein product is CASSPGRGGNEKLFF.

The chain is built from TRBV9 and TRBJ1-6; D is undetermined. Germline CDR1 reads SGDLS; CDR2 reads YYNGEE. Trimming removed 0 bases from V and 7 bases from J, with 11 bases in between. The CDR3 totals 15 residues. The CDR3 DNA follows: TGTGCCAGCAGCGTAGTAGGAGGGATCAATTCACCCCTCCACTTT. It translates to CASSVVGGINSPLHF.

The J gene is TRBJ2-7, the V gene TRBV9; 9 bases fit TRBD1. The junction had 3 bases not matched to a gene; V was cut back by 2 bases and J by 3 bases. Germline values: CDR1 SGDLS, CDR2 YYNGEE. The CDR3 is 14 residues long. The CDR3 DNA is TGTGCCAGCAGCGTGGGACAGGGCTTCTACGAGCAGTACTTC. Protein product: CASSVGQGFYEQYF.

This chain connects TRBV5-4 to TRBJ2-5; 8 bases agree with TRBD1. Unmatched junction bases numbered 2, after V lost 2 bases and J lost 2 bases. This CDR3 is built from 14 residues. Germline values: CDR1 SGHNT, CDR2 YYREEE (reference sequence). In nucleotides, the CDR3 is TGTGCCAGCAGCTTCCGGACAGGGCAAGAGACCCAGTACTTC. Translating gives CASSFRTGQETQYF.

This clone was seen a single time. This chain connects TRBV5-1 to TRBJ2-7; TRBD2 matches 11 bases. V dropped 5 bases and J dropped 5; count of bases not matched to a gene: 6. The germline V gene has CDR1 SGHRS and CDR2 YFSETQ. The CDR3 sequence is 14 residues long. In DNA form, the CDR3 reads TGCGCCAGCAGAAAGACTAGCGGGATCAACGAGCAGTACTTC. It yields the protein CASRKTSGINEQYF.

The chain is built from TRBV5-1 and TRBJ2-2; D not resolved. The CDR3 consists of 14 residues. Germline V lookup: CDR1 SGHRS, CDR2 YFSETQ. Deletions cut 1 base from V and 4 bases from J, with 8 bases between. CDR3 nucleotides: TGCGCCAGCAGCTTGACGGGTTCCACCGGGGAGCTGTTTTTT. Amino acids: CASSLTGSTGELFF.

The CDR3 sequence is CAWSVIRIANYGYTF. Written as DNA, the CDR3 is TGTGCCTGGAGTGTAATCCGTATAGCTAACTATGGCTACACCTTC. This chain uses TRBV30 with TRBJ1-2; D call uncertain. This CDR3 has 15 amino acids. Trimming took 0 bases from V and 0 from J, leaving 11 bases between them. Germline V gene sequence: CDR1 GTSNPN, CDR2 SVGIG (reference sequence).

V is TRBV30 and J is TRBJ1-2, with a possible D match to TRBD1 (5 bases). The CDR3 covers 14 residues. Germline V gene lookup returns CDR1 GTSNPN and CDR2 SVGIG (reference sequence). The ends were cut back, 2 bases at V and 4 bases at J, with 14 bases in the middle. The chain's CDR3 is CAWSMAQVGYGYTF. In DNA form, the CDR3 reads TGTGCCTGGAGTATGGCACAGGTGGGCTATGGCTACACCTTC. Based on the CDR3 plus reference TRBV30 and TRBJ1-2, the full variable domain is SQTIHQWPATLVQPVGSPLSLECTVEGTSNPNLYWYRQAAGRGLQLLFYSVGIGQISSEVPQNLSASRPQDRQFILSSKKLLLSDSGFYLCAWSMAQVGYGYTFGSGTRLTVV.

This chain links TRBV5-4 with TRBJ2-1, with D possibly TRBD1 on 6 matching bases. Germline V lookup: CDR1 SGHNT, CDR2 YYREEE (reference sequence). Trimming shortened V by 0 bases and J by 5 bases, and 15 bases separated the two germline ends. The CDR3 totals 16 residues. The CDR3 is CASSLAERRTDNEQFF. The CDR3 DNA is TGTGCCAGCAGCTTGGCAGAGAGACGGACAGACAATGAGCAGTTCTTC.

This clone was counted a single time. The rearrangement uses TRBV5-4 and TRBJ2-5; D may be TRBD1 or TRBD2 (5 bases each). The CDR3 is 14 amino acids. The germline V and J ends were trimmed by 0 bases and 5 bases, with 11 bases remaining between them. CDR1 SGHNT and CDR2 YYREEE come from the germline V gene (reference sequence). The CDR3 reads CASSLAGTGETQYF. CDR3 bases: TGTGCCAGCAGCTTGGCCGGGACGGGGGAGACCCAGTACTTC.

The rearrangement uses TRBV5-1 and TRBJ2-5; D may correspond to TRBD1 or TRBD2 (5 bases each). Trimming left V 4 bases short and J 2 bases short, with 18 bases between. The CDR3 consists of 16 residues. Germline CDR1 SGHRS, CDR2 YFSETQ. CDR3 residues: CASSPGTGTQQETQYF. DNA of the CDR3: TGCGCCAGCAGCCCGGGGACCGGGACCCAGCAAGAGACCCAGTACTTC.

The V gene is TRBV11-1, the J gene TRBJ2-3; 8 bases are shared with TRBD1. The CDR3 is 14 residues long. V lost 4 bases and J lost 5; bases outside the gene matches: 5. Germline loops: CDR1 SGHAT, CDR2 FQDESV (reference sequence). CDR3 nucleotides: TGTGCCAGCAGCTCCCGGACAGGGATAGATACGCAGTATTTT. This codes for CASSSRTGIDTQYF.

The chain carries TRBV6-5 and TRBJ2-7; D remains unclear. The germline gives CDR1 MNHEY, CDR2 SVGAGI. Trimming shortened V by 9 bases and J by 0 bases, and 9 bases separated the two germline ends. The CDR3 totals 12 residues. The CDR3 DNA sequence: TGTGCCAGTCACTCTCCCTCCTACGAGCAGTACTTC. Its translation is CASHSPSYEQYF.

The V gene is TRBV5-6, the J gene TRBJ2-3; D remains ambiguous. This CDR3 has 13 amino acids. The germline CDR1 and CDR2 sequences are SGHDT and YYEEEE. V was clipped by 5 bases and J by 2 bases, with 9 bases between them. The CDR3 protein is CASSFRSTDTQYF. DNA of the CDR3: TGTGCCAGCAGTTTCCGGTCCACAGATACGCAGTATTTT.

The rearrangement uses TRBV19 and TRBJ2-7, with TRBD1 matching over 11 bases. J gave up 3 bases and V 3 bases, and 7 bases lay outside the gene matches. Germline assignment: CDR1 LNHDA and CDR2 SQIVND (reference sequence). This CDR3 has 16 residues. CDR3 DNA sequence: TGTGCCAGTAGTATCGGACAGGGGGCGATAGGCTACGAGCAGTACTTC. This encodes CASSIGQGAIGYEQYF.

This clone was recorded a few times. The chain links TRBV5-4 to TRBJ2-3, with TRBD1 matching over 9 bases. Trimming at V came to 6 bases and at J to 3 bases, leaving 11 bases not matched to a gene. Germline V gives CDR1 SGHNT, CDR2 YYREEE (reference sequence). The CDR3 runs to 16 residues. CDR3 coding DNA: TGTGCCAGCACCAACGACAGGGGGACCCGAACAGATACGCAGTATTTT. It is translated as CASTNDRGTRTDTQYF.

This rearrangement joins TRBV9 to TRBJ2-3, with TRBD2 matching over 7 bases. CDR3 length: 16 amino acids. With 6 bases clipped from V and 2 bases from J, the junction kept 12 bases outside the gene matches. The germline CDR1 and CDR2 sequences are SGDLS and YYNGEE. The CDR3 DNA is TGTGCCAGCACGCCTGGCGGGAGAGCCTCCACAGATACGCAGTATTTT. Its translation: CASTPGGRASTDTQYF.

V usage is TRBV6-6 and J usage is TRBJ1-5; tentative D call: TRBD1 (6 bases). There are 15 residues in the CDR3. V was trimmed by 6 bases and J by 1 base, leaving 13 bases between them. Looked up from germline, CDR1 is MNHNY and CDR2 is SVGAGI (reference sequence). In DNA, the CDR3 is TGTGCCAGCAGCCCCCGGACAGAGAGCAATCAGCCCCAGCATTTT. This sequence encodes CASSPRTESNQPQHF.

V and J are TRBV5-6 and TRBJ2-2, with D hard to call. The CDR3 loop spans 14 amino acids. Trimming took off 4 bases at V and 8 bases at J, with 15 bases between the two ends. The germline V gene has CDR1 SGHDT and CDR2 YYEEEE. CDR3 protein: CASSNGVPTGELFF. The CDR3 coding sequence is TGTGCCAGCAGCAATGGAGTCCCAACTGGGGAGCTGTTTTTT.

The chain links TRBV15 to TRBJ2-3; 7 bases match TRBD2. The CDR3 has 14 residues. J was trimmed by 9 bases and V by 5 bases; bases with no gene match: 11. CDR1 is LNHNV and CDR2 is YYDKDF in the germline V gene (reference sequence). DNA of the CDR3: TGTGCCACCAGCGAGACCAAATTGGGGGGGACGCAGTATTTT. Its translation is CATSETKLGGTQYF.